Below, 16 T cell receptor beta chains from the same sample are listed, as sequenced in a study of blood T cell repertoires in COVID-19. Produced via immunoSEQ multiplex PCR; TCRdb's table is partial and in-frame only. The sample yields roughly 200,000 clones, approximately 85% seen once. Sequencing was performed on peripheral blood. All receptors derive from a woman in her sixties or seventies with acute or convalescent COVID-19.

The chain uses TRBV19 and TRBJ1-2, with 10 bases lining up with TRBD1. V shed 7 bases and J 7 bases; nucleotides not matched to a gene: 3. This CDR3 has 12 amino acids. CDR1 is LNHDA, CDR2 SQIVND, per germline (reference sequence). The CDR3 DNA is TGTGCCAGTAACGACAGGGGGCTTGGCTACACCTTC. As protein: CASNDRGLGYTF. Full variable domain (rest looked up from reference TRBV19 and TRBJ1-2): DGGITQSPKYLFRKEGQNVTLSCEQNLNHDAMYWYRQDPGQGLRLIYYSQIVNDFQKGDIAEGYSVSREKKESFPLTVTSAQKNPTAFYLCASNDRGLGYTFGSGTRLTVV.

This rearrangement joins TRBV19 to TRBJ1-5; tentative D call: TRBD1 (6 bases). Germline V gives CDR1 LNHDA, CDR2 SQIVND (reference sequence). This CDR3 contains 17 residues. V was clipped by 7 bases and J by 5 bases, with 24 bases between them. Here the CDR3 reads CASNNDRRGLSYQPQHF. Here the CDR3 DNA reads TGTGCCAGTAACAACGACAGGAGAGGGTTGTCCTATCAGCCCCAGCATTTT.

This clone has more than one count but fewer than ten. The rearrangement links TRBV28 to TRBJ1-2, with a tentative D call TRBD1 (6 bases). Germline V gene lookup returns CDR1 MDHEN and CDR2 SYDVKM. The CDR3 is made up of 12 amino acids. The V end lost 6 bases, the J end lost 14 bases, and 19 bases lay between the germline ends. CDR3 sequence: CASRPMGGDITF. CDR3 DNA: TGTGCCAGCAGACCCATGGGGGGGGACATAACCTTC.

This sequence joins TRBV28 and TRBJ2-7; 12 positions match TRBD2. Trimming cost V 5 bases and J 6 bases; bases outside gene matches: 14. Germline V lookup: CDR1 MDHEN, CDR2 SYDVKM. The CDR3 loop spans 17 amino acids. As DNA, the CDR3 is TGTGCCAGCAGTCAAGGACTAGCGGGGAGATCGTACGGCGAGCAGTACTTC. It codes for CASSQGLAGRSYGEQYF.

This clone was counted only a few times. This sequence joins TRBV3-1 (or the pseudogene TRBV3-2) and TRBJ1-1, with D tentatively TRBD1 (6 bases). Trimming left V 1 base short and J 2 bases short, with 11 bases between. The CDR3 runs to 15 residues. Germline V gives CDR1 LGHDT, CDR2 YNNKEL (reference sequence). The CDR3 sequence is CASSQVRGANTEAFF. The DNA for the CDR3 is TGTGCCAGCAGCCAAGTTCGGGGGGCAAACACTGAAGCTTTCTTT.

This clone has just one count. The J gene is TRBJ1-4, the V gene TRBV28, with D perhaps TRBD1 (5 bases). The CDR3 is 13 residues long. CDR1 and CDR2 (germline): MDHEN, SYDVKM. CDR3 protein: CASSGTLNEKLFF. In DNA, the CDR3 is TGTGCATCCTCCGGGACTCTTAATGAAAAACTGTTTTTT.

V usage is TRBV7-9 and J usage is TRBJ2-3; TRBD2 matches at 10 bases. Trimming at V came to 6 bases and at J to 0 bases, leaving 6 bases not matched to a gene. The CDR3 has 16 amino acids. CDR1 is SEHNR, CDR2 FQNEAQ, per germline (reference sequence). CDR3: CASRYGTSASTDTQYF. The CDR3 nucleotides read TGTGCCAGCAGGTATGGGACTAGCGCCAGCACAGATACGCAGTATTTT.

Only a few counts were recorded for this clone. The chain is built from TRBV10-3 and TRBJ1-2; 9 nucleotides line up with TRBD1. The germline gives CDR1 ENHRY, CDR2 SYGVKD. With 0 bases clipped from V and 6 bases from J, the junction kept 2 bases outside the gene matches. The CDR3 spans 14 residues. CDR3 amino acids: CAISESGQGDGYTF. As DNA, the CDR3 is TGTGCCATCAGTGAGTCGGGACAGGGCGATGGCTACACCTTC.

The genes are TRBV19 and TRBJ1-5, with a tentative D call TRBD1 (6 bases). From germline, CDR1 is LNHDA and CDR2 SQIVND (reference sequence). V was cut by 3 bases and J by 6 bases, with 15 bases left in between. The CDR3 loop spans 15 amino acids. The chain's CDR3 is CASSITGQGIQPQHF. The CDR3 region has the DNA TGTGCCAGTAGTATCACAGGGCAGGGGATTCAGCCCCAGCATTTT.

The genes are TRBV9 and TRBJ1-6; D gene uncertain. CDR1 and CDR2 from the germline V gene are SGDLS and YYNGEE. The CDR3 has 13 residues. Trimming left V 2 bases short and J 8 bases short, with 8 bases between. The CDR3 is CASSVGRDSPLHF. DNA of the CDR3: TGTGCCAGCAGCGTTGGGAGGGATTCACCCCTCCACTTT.

The chain joins TRBV3-1 (or the pseudogene TRBV3-2) to TRBJ1-2, with D hard to call. CDR3 length: 15 amino acids. CDR1 and CDR2 (germline): LGHDT, YNNKEL (reference sequence). V was clipped by 4 bases and J by 8 bases, with 20 bases between them. The CDR3 here is CASSPLNEGRYGYTF. The DNA for the CDR3 is TGTGCCAGCAGCCCTCTGAATGAAGGGAGATACGGCTACACCTTC.

The chain uses TRBV7-2 and TRBJ1-5; D may be TRBD1 (5 bases). Trimming took 2 bases from V and 5 from J, leaving 7 bases between them. Germline values: CDR1 SGHTA, CDR2 FQGNSA. The CDR3 is 13 residues long. In DNA, the CDR3 is TGTGCCAGCAGCTTAATGGGGCATCAGCCCCAGCATTTT. It specifies CASSLMGHQPQHF.

About this clone: The sample has other DNA sequences that encode this CDR3 too. V is TRBV11-3 and J is TRBJ1-1; D gene unclear. The CDR3 spans 13 residues. The germline gives CDR1 SGHNT, CDR2 YENEEA. Deletions cut 1 base from V and 5 bases from J, with 8 bases between. In DNA form, the CDR3 reads TGTGCCAGCAGCTTAGCTGCGGGGACTGAAGCTTTCTTT. Protein: CASSLAAGTEAFF.

This clone was counted once. The gene calls are TRBV19 and TRBJ2-2, with TRBD2 as a possible D gene (6 bases). This CDR3 comprises 14 residues. Trimming stripped 7 bases from V and 4 bases from J, with 13 bases between. CDR1 is LNHDA and CDR2 is SQIVND in the germline V gene (reference sequence). CDR3 DNA sequence: TGTGCCAGTAAGGGAGGTGGGGGCACCGGGGAGCTGTTTTTT. Amino acids: CASKGGGGTGELFF.

The genes are TRBV19 and TRBJ2-1; 8 bases agree with TRBD2. Germline V lookup: CDR1 LNHDA, CDR2 SQIVND (reference sequence). The CDR3 runs 15 residues. The V and J ends lost 4 bases and 7 bases, in that order; junction bases with no gene match: 9. The CDR3 DNA reads as TGTGCCAGTAGTAACCCGGGAGGGCCCTTGAATGAGCAGTTCTTC. It codes for CASSNPGGPLNEQFF. Looking up the rest from reference TRBV19 and TRBJ2-1 gives the full variable domain: DGGITQSPKYLFRKEGQNVTLSCEQNLNHDAMYWYRQDPGQGLRLIYYSQIVNDFQKGDIAEGYSVSREKKESFPLTVTSAQKNPTAFYLCASSNPGGPLNEQFFGPGTRLTVL.

This clone showed up just a few times. The chain recombines TRBV4-2 with TRBJ2-1, with a tentative D call TRBD2 (6 bases). V was pared by 0 bases and J by 5 bases, with 17 bases between. This CDR3 comprises 17 residues. CDR1 and CDR2 (germline): LGHNA, YNFKEQ. The CDR3 nucleotides read TGTGCCAGCAGCCAAGAAACCACTAGCCCTACCAACAATGAGCAGTTCTTC. Translating it yields CASSQETTSPTNNEQFF.